This T cell receptor beta chain is from a study of shared clonotypes between healthy human individuals. The CDR3 sequence is 16 residues long. Trimming shortened V by 0 bases and J by 8 bases, and 16 bases separated the two germline ends. CDR1 and CDR2 from the germline V gene are LNHDA and SQIVND (reference sequence). Repertoires were generated with immunoSEQ multiplex PCR, while TCRdb's copy carries only in-frame clones and drops some. The repertoire has roughly 760,000 clones, less than 85% of them found once; the top ten carry 1.7%. This receptor was obtained from a woman aged 25 to 39 in good health. The sample consisted of memory CD4+ T cells sorted from blood. As for subset: CD45RA-negative fraction. This chain joins TRBV19 and TRBJ1-4, with D perhaps matching TRBD1 (6 bases). This chain's CDR3 is CASSIEPTGLGEKLFF. The DNA of the CDR3 is TGTGCCAGTAGTATAGAACCCACAGGGCTTGGAGAAAAACTGTTTTTT.